Presented here are 3 T cell receptor beta chains from one specimen sequenced in a study of cytomegalovirus exposure and HLA in healthy donors. The PCR had 60 Vbeta and 13 Jbeta primers. Here immunoSEQ multiplex PCR was the method, and the copy in TCRdb shows in-frame clones only, minus some. The sample lists about 130,000 clones; 70% to 90% were seen once. The source material was PBMCs. All receptors come from a woman aged 40 to 55 in good health and CMV-seropositive.

This clone was counted a few times. The chain recombines TRBV28 with TRBJ2-7, with 13 bases fitting TRBD2. Germline V gives CDR1 MDHEN, CDR2 SYDVKM. J gave up 7 bases and V 1 base, and 7 bases lay outside the gene matches. This CDR3 has 16 amino acids. The chain's CDR3 is CASSLYGLAGDREQYF. CDR3 DNA sequence: TGTGCCAGCAGTTTATACGGACTAGCGGGAGATCGGGAGCAGTACTTC.

This sequence joins TRBV7-2 and TRBJ2-4; 14 bases line up with TRBD2. J lost 5 bases, V lost 5 bases, and 5 bases had no gene match. Per germline, CDR1 SGHTA and CDR2 FQGNSA. This CDR3 spans 16 amino acids. The chain's CDR3 is CASSPGLAGGQNIQYF. The CDR3 DNA is TGTGCCAGCAGCCCTGGACTAGCGGGAGGCCAAAACATTCAGTACTTC.

This clone was picked up a small number of times. The chain couples TRBV7-3 to TRBJ2-7; 12 bases line up with TRBD2. CDR1 and CDR2 (germline): SGHTA, FQGTGA. V gave up 5 bases and J gave up 1 base; unmatched junction bases: 9. The CDR3 covers 17 residues. The CDR3 protein is CASSPGLAGPMSYEQYF. The CDR3 nucleotides read TGTGCCAGCAGCCCCGGACTAGCGGGGCCTATGTCCTACGAGCAGTACTTC.